This T cell receptor beta chain was sequenced for a study of CD8 T cells in Susac syndrome. Sequencing of TCR beta was carried out in blood CD8+ and CD4+ T cells. With 5 bases removed from V and 0 bases from J, the gap between germline ends came to 9 bases. The CDR3 has 13 residues. The germline CDR1 and CDR2 sequences are SQVTM and ANQGSEA. Roughly 0.45 to 1 ug RNA was reverse transcribed with random hexamers. immunoSEQ multiplex PCR amplified TCR beta CDR3 across 54 Vbeta, 13 Jbeta. MiXCR, run by TCRdb on the immunoSEQ multiplex PCR reads, gives a single entry per CDR3 protein. This sample yields about 140,000 distinct CDR3 sequences, of which approximately 96% are seen a single time; approximately 0.11% belongs to the top ten.

The origin of this receptor is a human donor with multiple sclerosis. V usage is TRBV29-1 and J usage is TRBJ2-3; no definite D call. The sample taken for sequencing was CD4+ T cells from PBMCs. The CDR3 loop reads CSVRPTSTDTQYF. The DNA of the CDR3 is TGCAGCGTTCGACCCACTAGCACAGATACGCAGTATTTT.